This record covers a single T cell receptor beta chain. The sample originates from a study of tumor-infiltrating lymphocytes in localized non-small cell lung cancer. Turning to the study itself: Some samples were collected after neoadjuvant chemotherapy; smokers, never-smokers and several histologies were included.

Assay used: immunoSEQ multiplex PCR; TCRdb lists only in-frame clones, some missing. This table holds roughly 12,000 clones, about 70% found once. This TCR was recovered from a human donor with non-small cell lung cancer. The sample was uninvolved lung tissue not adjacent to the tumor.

The CDR3 DNA reads as TGTGCCTGGAGTCCCTCCCGCCCGGGTGAAGCTTTCTTT. Translation: CAWSPSRPGEAFF. This chain connects TRBV30 to TRBJ1-1; D gene unclear. The CDR3 is made up of 13 amino acids. CDR1 and CDR2 from the germline V gene are GTSNPN and SVGIG (reference sequence). Trimming cost V 2 bases and J 7 bases, with 14 bases left between them.